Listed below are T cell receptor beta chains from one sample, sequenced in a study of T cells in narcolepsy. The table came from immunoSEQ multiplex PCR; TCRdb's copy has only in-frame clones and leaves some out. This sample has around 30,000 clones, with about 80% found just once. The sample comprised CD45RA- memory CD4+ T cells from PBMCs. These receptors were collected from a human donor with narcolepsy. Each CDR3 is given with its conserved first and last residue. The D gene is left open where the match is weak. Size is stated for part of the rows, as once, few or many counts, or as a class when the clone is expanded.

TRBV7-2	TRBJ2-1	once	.	CASSLDGSVSEQFF	TGTGCCAGCAGCTTAGATGGCTCGGTTAGTGAGCAGTTCTTC
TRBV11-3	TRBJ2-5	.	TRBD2	CASSQTPLRGGLAQETQYF	TGTGCCAGCAGCCAGACCCCACTACGGGGGGGCTTAGCACAAGAGACCCAGTACTTC
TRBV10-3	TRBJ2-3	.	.	CAISEVGGTDTQYF	TGTGCCATCAGTGAGGTCGGGGGCACAGATACGCAGTATTTT
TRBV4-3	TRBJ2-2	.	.	CASGTTGPNTGELFF	TGCGCCAGCGGGACGACAGGACCGAACACCGGGGAGCTGTTTTTT
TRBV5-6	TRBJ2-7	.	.	CASSFTGGVEQYF	TGTGCCAGCAGCTTCACAGGTGGGGTCGAGCAGTACTTC
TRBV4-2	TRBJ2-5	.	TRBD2	CASSRSSGVPTAAETQYF	TGTGCCAGCAGTCGTAGTAGCGGGGTACCAACCGCGGCGGAGACCCAGTACTTC
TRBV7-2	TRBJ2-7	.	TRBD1	CASSPPGGQGRYF	TGTGCCAGCAGCCCCCCGGGTGGACAGGGAAGGTACTTC
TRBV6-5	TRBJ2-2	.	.	CASSYGTGAGELFF	TGTGCCAGCAGTTACGGGACGGGCGCCGGGGAGCTGTTTTTT
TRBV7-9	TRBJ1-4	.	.	CASSPTVLGLGEKLFF	TGTGCCAGCAGCCCTACGGTCCTAGGGCTCGGCGAAAAACTGTTTTTT
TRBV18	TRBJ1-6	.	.	CASSPPRGANPNNSPLHF	TGTGCCAGCTCACCACCGCGGGGGGCTAACCCCAATAATTCACCCCTCCACTTT
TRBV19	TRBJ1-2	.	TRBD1	CASSPGQGNGYTF	TGTGCCAGTAGTCCGGGACAGGGGAACGGCTACACCTTC
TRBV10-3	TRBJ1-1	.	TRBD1	CATMTGLNEAFF	TGTGCCACGATGACAGGGTTAAATGAAGCTTTCTTT
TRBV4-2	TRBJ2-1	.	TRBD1	CASSLRQGSYNEQFF	TGTGCCAGCAGCTTGAGACAGGGATCCTACAATGAGCAGTTCTTC
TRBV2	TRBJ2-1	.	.	CASSEAVEVAQFF	TGTGCCAGCAGTGAGGCTGTGGAGGTTGCGCAGTTCTTC
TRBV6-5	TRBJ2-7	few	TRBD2	CASSRGGLPNEQYF	TGTGCCAGCAGTCGGGGGGGTTTACCCAACGAGCAGTACTTC
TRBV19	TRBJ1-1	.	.	CASRETGPNTEAFF	TGTGCCAGTAGGGAGACAGGTCCGAACACTGAAGCTTTCTTT
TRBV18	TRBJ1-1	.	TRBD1	CASSPMTGSEAFF	TGTGCCAGCTCACCAATGACAGGGTCTGAAGCTTTCTTT
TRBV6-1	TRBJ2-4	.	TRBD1	CASSQGTGVHF	TGTGCCAGCAGTCAAGGGACAGGAGTACACTTC
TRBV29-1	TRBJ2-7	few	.	CSGGFLGGQYF	TGCAGCGGAGGATTTTTAGGGGGGCAGTACTTC
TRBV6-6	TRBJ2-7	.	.	CASNEELSLYEQYF	TGTGCCAGCAACGAGGAATTAAGCCTCTACGAGCAGTACTTC
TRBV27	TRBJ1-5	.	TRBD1	CASSPFTGQTRSSNQPQHF	TGTGCCAGCAGTCCTTTTACGGGACAGACTAGATCTAGCAATCAGCCCCAGCATTTT
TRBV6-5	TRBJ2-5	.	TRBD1	CASSTPGTGEETQYF	TGTGCCAGCAGTACTCCCGGGACAGGGGAAGAGACCCAGTACTTC
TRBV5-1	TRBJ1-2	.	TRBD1	CASSSGTAVYGYTF	TGCGCCAGCAGCTCAGGGACAGCCGTTTATGGCTACACCTTC
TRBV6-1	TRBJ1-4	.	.	CASSEGVSATNEKLFF	TGTGCCAGCAGTGAAGGAGTTTCTGCAACTAATGAAAAACTGTTTTTT
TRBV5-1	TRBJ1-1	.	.	CASGGGRANTEAFF	TGCGCCAGCGGGGGAGGCAGAGCGAACACTGAAGCTTTCTTT
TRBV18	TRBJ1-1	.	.	CASSPPTRTEAFF	TGTGCCAGCTCACCACCGACCCGCACTGAAGCTTTCTTT
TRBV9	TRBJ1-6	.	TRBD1	CASSAIPGTANSPLHF	TGTGCCAGCAGCGCCATCCCCGGGACAGCTAATTCACCCCTCCACTTT
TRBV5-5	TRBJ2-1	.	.	CASSFGDYNEQFF	TGTGCCAGCAGCTTCGGAGACTACAATGAGCAGTTCTTC
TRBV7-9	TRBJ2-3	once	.	CASSLGPPGSTDTQYF	TGTGCCAGCAGCTTAGGCCCCCCCGGGAGCACAGATACGCAGTATTTT
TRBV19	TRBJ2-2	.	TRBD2	CASRTSGGNTGELFF	TGTGCCAGTAGAACTAGCGGGGGTAACACCGGGGAGCTGTTTTTT
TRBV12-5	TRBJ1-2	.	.	CASGLVVGYTF	TGTGCTAGTGGTTTGGTTGTCGGCTACACCTTC